This entry is about one TCR beta chain. Its cognate antigen is unknown. Unique molecular identifiers (one per individual cDNA molecule) were attached. TCRdb re-derived calls from the 5' RACE reads in MiXCR, one entry per CDR3 protein. The sample lists 42,000 or so distinct CDR3 sequences; 5% to 6.5% were seen once. The data are from a study of early T cells in non-severe SARS-CoV-2 infection. Looking at the study overall: Chains from this unsorted whole-blood bulk RNA could not be paired.

Whole-study results and caveats: Using VDJdb, the matching emphasized anti-spike CD8 responses while missing private and CD4 specificities.

V was trimmed by 3 bases and J by 5 bases, leaving 10 bases between them. CDR1 and CDR2 (germline): ENHRY, SYGVKD. The CDR3 is 13 residues long. This chain joins TRBV10-3 and TRBJ2-5; the D is unclear. This sequence originates from an adult who was a healthcare worker with PCR-confirmed SARS-CoV-2 infection or an uninfected control (not recorded which). This specimen consisted of whole blood, obtained at baseline. CDR3 coding DNA: TGTGCCATCAGTGACCGACCCGGGGAGACCCAGTACTTC. This gives the protein CAISDRPGETQYF.